Reported below is one T cell receptor (beta chain). As yet, its antigen is unknown. The data are from a study of OX40 agonist ivuxolimab in advanced cancers. Study at large: Dose-escalation patients were diagnosed with hepatocellular carcinoma, melanoma, renal cell cancer or head and neck cancer.

The repertoire was sequenced with immunoSEQ multiplex PCR; TCRdb's copy has only in-frame clones and lacks some. The table records roughly 61,000 clones, roughly nine tenths of them present only once. Whole-study findings and limits: Partial responders at 0.1-3.0 mg/kg had among the lowest clonal expansion. Both blood CD4+ and CD8+ T cells showed clonal growth by week 6 at 0.1 to 3.0 mg/kg.

The CDR3 sequence is 15 residues long. V gave up 1 base and J gave up 0 bases, with 7 bases separating them. Germline V gives CDR1 LGHNT, CDR2 FRNRAP. The chain recombines TRBV12-5 with TRBJ2-1, with D perhaps TRBD2 (6 bases). This material consisted of CD4+ or CD8+ T cells sorted from blood, taken in a trial of the OX40 agonist ivuxolimab. This TCR derives from an adult with an advanced solid tumor such as melanoma, head and neck, liver or kidney cancer. The CDR3 nucleotides read TGTGCTAGTGGTTTGGACGGGAGCTCCTACAATGAGCAGTTCTTC. It is translated as CASGLDGSSYNEQFF.